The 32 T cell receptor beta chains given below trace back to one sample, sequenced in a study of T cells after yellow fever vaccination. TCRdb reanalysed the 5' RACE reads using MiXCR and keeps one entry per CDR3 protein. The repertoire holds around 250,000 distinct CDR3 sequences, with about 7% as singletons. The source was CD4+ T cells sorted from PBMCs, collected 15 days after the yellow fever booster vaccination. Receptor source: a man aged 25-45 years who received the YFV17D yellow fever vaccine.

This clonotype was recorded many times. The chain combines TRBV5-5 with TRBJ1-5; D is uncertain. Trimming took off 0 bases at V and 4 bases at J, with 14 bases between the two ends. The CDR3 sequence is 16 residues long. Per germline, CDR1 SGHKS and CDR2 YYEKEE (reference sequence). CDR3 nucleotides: TGTGCCAGCAGCTTGGTCGGAGACTTGGTAAATCAGCCCCAGCATTTT. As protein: CASSLVGDLVNQPQHF.

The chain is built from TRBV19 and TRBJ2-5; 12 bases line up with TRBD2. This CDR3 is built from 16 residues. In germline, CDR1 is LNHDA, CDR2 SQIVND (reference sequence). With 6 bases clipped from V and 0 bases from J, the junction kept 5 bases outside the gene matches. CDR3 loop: CASSRTSGTYQETQYF. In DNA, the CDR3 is TGTGCCAGTAGCCGGACTAGCGGGACGTACCAAGAGACCCAGTACTTC.

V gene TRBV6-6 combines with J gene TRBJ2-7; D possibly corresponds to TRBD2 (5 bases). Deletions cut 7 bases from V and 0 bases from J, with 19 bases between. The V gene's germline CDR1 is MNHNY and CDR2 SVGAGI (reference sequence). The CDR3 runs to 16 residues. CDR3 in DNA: TGTGCCAGCACGCCCAGACGCACCGAGGGCTCCTACGAGCAGTACTTC. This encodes CASTPRRTEGSYEQYF.

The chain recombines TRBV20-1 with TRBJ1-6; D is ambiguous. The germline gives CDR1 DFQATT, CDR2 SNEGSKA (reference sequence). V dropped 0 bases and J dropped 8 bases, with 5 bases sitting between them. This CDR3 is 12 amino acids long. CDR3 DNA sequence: TGCAGTGCTAGAGACAGTGATTCACCCCTCCACTTT. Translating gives CSARDSDSPLHF.

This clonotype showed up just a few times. The DNA of the CDR3 is TGTGCCAGCAGCCAAATGACAGCACCTGGAAACACCATATATTTT. Protein sequence: CASSQMTAPGNTIYF. This rearrangement joins TRBV3-1 to TRBJ1-3; weak D call: TRBD1 (5 bases). This CDR3 comprises 15 residues. Germline-derived CDR1 and CDR2 are LGHDT and YNNKEL (reference sequence). V was clipped by 2 bases and J by 2 bases, with 10 bases between them.

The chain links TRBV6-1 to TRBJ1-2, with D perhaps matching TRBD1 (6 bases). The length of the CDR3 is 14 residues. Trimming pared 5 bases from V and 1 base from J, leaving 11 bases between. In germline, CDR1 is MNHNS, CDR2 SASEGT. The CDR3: CASSRGFHNYGYTF. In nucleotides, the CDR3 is TGTGCCAGCAGTAGGGGGTTTCATAACTATGGCTACACCTTC.

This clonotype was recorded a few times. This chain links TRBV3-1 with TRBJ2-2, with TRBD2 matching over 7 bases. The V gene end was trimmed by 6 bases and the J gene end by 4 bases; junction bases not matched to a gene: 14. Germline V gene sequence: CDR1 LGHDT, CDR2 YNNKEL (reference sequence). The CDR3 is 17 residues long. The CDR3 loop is CASRPLGAGVGTGELFF. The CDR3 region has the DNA TGTGCCAGCAGACCCTTAGGCGCGGGAGTCGGCACCGGGGAGCTGTTTTTT.

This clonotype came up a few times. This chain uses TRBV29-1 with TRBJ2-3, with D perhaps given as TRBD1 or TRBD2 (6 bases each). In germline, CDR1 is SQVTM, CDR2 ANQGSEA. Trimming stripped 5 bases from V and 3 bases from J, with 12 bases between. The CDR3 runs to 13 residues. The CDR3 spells CSVLGGLTDTQYF. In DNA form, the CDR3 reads TGCAGCGTTCTCGGGGGCCTTACAGATACGCAGTATTTT.

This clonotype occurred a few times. The chain's CDR3 is CSATPEGNQPQHF. The CDR3 DNA follows: TGCAGTGCTACCCCGGAGGGCAATCAGCCCCAGCATTTT. V usage is TRBV20-1 and J usage is TRBJ1-5; D remains unclear. CDR3 size: 13 residues. CDR1 and CDR2 from the germline V gene are DFQATT and SNEGSKA (reference sequence). V lost 4 bases and J lost 2, with 9 bases in between.

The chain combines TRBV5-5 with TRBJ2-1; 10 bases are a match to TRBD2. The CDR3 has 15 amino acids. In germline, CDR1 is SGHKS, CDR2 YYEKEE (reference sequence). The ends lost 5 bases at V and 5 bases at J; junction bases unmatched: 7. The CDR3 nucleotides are TGTGCCAGCAGGCCGGGACTAGCGAAGAACAATGAGCAGTTCTTC. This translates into CASRPGLAKNNEQFF.

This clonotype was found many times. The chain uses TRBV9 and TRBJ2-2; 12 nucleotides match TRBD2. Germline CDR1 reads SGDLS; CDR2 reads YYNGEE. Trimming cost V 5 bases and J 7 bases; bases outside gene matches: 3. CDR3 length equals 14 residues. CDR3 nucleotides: TGTGCCAGCAGACCGACTAGCGGGGGCGGGGAGCTGTTTTTT. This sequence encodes CASRPTSGGGELFF.

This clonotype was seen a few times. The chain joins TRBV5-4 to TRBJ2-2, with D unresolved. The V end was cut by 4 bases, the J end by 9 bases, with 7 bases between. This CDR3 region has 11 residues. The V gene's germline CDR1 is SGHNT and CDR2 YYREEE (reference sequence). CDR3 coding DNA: TGTGCCAGCAGCGATCGAAGGGAGCTGTTTTTT. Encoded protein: CASSDRRELFF.

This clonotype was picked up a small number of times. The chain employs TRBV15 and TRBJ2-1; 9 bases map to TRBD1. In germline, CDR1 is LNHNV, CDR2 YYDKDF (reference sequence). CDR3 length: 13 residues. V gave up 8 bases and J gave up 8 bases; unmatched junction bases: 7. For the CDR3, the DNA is TGTGCCACCCGGGACAGGGATTACGATGAGCAGTTCTTC. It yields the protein CATRDRDYDEQFF.

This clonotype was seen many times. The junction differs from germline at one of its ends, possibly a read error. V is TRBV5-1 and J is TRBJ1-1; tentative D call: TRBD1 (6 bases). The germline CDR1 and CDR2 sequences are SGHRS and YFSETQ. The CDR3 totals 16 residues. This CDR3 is CASSLSPGAVNAEAFF. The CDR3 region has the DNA TGCGCCAGCAGCTTGAGTCCAGGGGCAGTGAACGCTGAAGCTTTCTTT.

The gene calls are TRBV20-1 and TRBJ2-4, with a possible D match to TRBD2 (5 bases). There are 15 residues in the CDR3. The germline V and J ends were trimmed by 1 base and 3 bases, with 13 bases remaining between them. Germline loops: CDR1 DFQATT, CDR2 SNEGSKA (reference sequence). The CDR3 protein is CSARGSGDGKNIQYF. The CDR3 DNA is TGCAGTGCTAGAGGCTCCGGGGATGGCAAAAACATTCAGTACTTC.

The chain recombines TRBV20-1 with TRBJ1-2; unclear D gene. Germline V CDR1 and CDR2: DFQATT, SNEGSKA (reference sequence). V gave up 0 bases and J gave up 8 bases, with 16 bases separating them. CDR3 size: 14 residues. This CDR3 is CSARDPGPQKGYTF. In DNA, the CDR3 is TGCAGTGCTAGAGATCCGGGCCCGCAGAAAGGCTACACCTTC.

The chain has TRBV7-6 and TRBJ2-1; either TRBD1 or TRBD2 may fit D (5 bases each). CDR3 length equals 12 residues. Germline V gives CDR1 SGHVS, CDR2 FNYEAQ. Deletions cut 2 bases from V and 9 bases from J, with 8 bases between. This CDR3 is CASSLRGAEQFF. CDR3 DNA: TGTGCCAGCAGCTTAAGGGGAGCTGAGCAGTTCTTC.

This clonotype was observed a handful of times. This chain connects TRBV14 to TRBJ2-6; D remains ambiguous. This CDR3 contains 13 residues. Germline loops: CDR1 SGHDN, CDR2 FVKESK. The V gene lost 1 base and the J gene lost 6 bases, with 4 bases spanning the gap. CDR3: CASSQVLANVLTF. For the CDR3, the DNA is TGTGCCAGCAGCCAAGTCTTGGCCAACGTCCTGACTTTC.

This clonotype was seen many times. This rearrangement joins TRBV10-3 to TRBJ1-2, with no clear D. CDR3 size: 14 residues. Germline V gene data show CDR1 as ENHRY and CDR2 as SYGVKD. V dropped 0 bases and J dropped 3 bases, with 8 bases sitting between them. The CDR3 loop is CAISESSSYYGYTF. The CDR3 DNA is TGTGCCATCAGTGAGTCGAGTAGCTACTATGGCTACACCTTC.

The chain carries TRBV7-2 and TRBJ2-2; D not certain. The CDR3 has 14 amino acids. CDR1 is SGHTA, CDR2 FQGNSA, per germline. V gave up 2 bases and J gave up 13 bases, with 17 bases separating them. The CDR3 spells CASSLRQRQVGLFF. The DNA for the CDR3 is TGTGCCAGCAGCTTACGGCAGCGACAAGTGGGGCTGTTTTTT.

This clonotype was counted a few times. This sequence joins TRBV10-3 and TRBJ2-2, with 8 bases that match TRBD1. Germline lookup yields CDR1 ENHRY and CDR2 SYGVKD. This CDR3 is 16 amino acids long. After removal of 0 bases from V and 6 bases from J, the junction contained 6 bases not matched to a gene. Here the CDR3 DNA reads TGTGCCATCAGTGAGTCGAGGCAGGGGGCCTCCGGGGAGCTGTTTTTT. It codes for CAISESRQGASGELFF.

CDR3 amino acids: CASSAGTTNQPQHF. In DNA, the CDR3 is TGTGCCAGCAGCGCCGGGACAACTAATCAGCCCCAGCATTTT. The V call is TRBV5-4, the J call TRBJ1-5, with D tentatively TRBD1 (6 bases). This CDR3 has 14 amino acids. With 4 bases removed from V and 4 bases from J, the gap between germline ends came to 12 bases. The germline V gene encodes CDR1 SGHNT and CDR2 YYREEE (reference sequence). The full variable domain, its missing parts supplied by reference TRBV5-4 and TRBJ1-5, is ETGVTQSPTHLIKTRGQQVTLRCSSQSGHNTVSWYQQALGQGPQFIFQYYREEENGRGNFPPRFSGLQFPNYSSELNVNALELDDSALYLCASSAGTTNQPQHFGDGTRLSIL.

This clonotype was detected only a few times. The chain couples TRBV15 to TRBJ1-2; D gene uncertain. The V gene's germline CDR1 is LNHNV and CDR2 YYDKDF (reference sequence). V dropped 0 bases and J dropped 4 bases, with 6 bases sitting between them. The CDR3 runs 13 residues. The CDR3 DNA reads TGTGCCACCAGCAGAGATCCGCCCTATGGCTACACCTTC. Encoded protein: CATSRDPPYGYTF.

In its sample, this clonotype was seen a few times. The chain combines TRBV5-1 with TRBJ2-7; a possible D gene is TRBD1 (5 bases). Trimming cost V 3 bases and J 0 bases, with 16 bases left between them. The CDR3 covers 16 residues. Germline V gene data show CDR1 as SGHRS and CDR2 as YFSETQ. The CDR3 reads CASSSGPGISSYEQYF. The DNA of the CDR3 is TGCGCCAGCAGCTCCGGGCCAGGGATCAGCTCCTACGAGCAGTACTTC.

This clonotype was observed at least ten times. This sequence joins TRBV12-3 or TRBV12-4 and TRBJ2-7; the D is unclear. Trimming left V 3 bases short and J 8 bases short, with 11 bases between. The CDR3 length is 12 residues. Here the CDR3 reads CASSFRTVQQYF. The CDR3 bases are TGTGCCAGCAGTTTTCGAACTGTACAGCAGTACTTC.

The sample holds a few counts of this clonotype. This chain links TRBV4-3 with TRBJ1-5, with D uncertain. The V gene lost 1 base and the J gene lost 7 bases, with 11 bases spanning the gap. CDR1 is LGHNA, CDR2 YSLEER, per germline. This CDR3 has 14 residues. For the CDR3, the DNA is TGCGCCAGCAGCCAAGTTTTCGGGAGCCAGCCCCAGCATTTT. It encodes CASSQVFGSQPQHF.

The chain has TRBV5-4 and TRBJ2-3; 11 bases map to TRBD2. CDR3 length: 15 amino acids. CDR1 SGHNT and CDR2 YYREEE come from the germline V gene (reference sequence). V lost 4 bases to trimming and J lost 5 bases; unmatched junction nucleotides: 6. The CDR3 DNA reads TGTGCCAGCAGCCCTGTGGGACTAGCGGAAGATACGCAGTATTTT. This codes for CASSPVGLAEDTQYF. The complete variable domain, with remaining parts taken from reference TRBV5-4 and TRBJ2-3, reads ETGVTQSPTHLIKTRGQQVTLRCSSQSGHNTVSWYQQALGQGPQFIFQYYREEENGRGNFPPRFSGLQFPNYSSELNVNALELDDSALYLCASSPVGLAEDTQYFGPGTRLTVL.

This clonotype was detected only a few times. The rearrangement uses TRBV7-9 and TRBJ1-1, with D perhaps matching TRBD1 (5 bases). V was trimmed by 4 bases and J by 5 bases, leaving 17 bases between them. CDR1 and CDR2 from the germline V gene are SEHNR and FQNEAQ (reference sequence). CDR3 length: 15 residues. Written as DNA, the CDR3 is TGTGCCAGCAGCTACTTTCAGGGCTACGAGACTGAAGCTTTCTTT. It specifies CASSYFQGYETEAFF. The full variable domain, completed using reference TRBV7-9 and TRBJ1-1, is DTGVSQNPRHKITKRGQNVTFRCDPISEHNRLYWYRQTLGQGPEFLTYFQNEAQLEKSRLLSDRFSAERPKGSFSTLEIQRTEQGDSAMYLCASSYFQGYETEAFFGQGTRLTVV.

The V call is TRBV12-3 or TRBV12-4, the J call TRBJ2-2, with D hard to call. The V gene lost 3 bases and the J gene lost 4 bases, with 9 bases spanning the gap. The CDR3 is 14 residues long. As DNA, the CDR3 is TGTGCCAGCAGTTTCCGGGTCGGCACCGGGGAGCTGTTTTTT. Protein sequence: CASSFRVGTGELFF.

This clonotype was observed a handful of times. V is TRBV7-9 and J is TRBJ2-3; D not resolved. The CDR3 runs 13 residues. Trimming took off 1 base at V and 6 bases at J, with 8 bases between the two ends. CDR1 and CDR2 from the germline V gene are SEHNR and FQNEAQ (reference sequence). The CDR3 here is CASSLVTVDTQYF. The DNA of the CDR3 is TGTGCCAGCAGCTTAGTCACTGTGGATACGCAGTATTTT.

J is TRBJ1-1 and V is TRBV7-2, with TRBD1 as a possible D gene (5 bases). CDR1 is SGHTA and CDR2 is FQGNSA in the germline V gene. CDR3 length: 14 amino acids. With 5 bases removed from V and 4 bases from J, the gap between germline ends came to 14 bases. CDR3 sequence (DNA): TGTGCCAGCAGCGCTCAGGGATACAGCACTGAAGCTTTCTTT. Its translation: CASSAQGYSTEAFF.

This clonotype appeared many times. CDR3 region: CASSGTSGSGGQETQYF. As DNA, the CDR3 is TGTGCCAGCAGCGGGACTAGCGGGAGTGGGGGCCAAGAGACCCAGTACTTC. This sequence joins TRBV9 and TRBJ2-5; 13 bases fit TRBD2. The length of the CDR3 is 17 residues. Germline CDR1 is SGDLS and CDR2 is YYNGEE. Trimming at V came to 3 bases and at J to 1 base, leaving 6 bases not matched to a gene.